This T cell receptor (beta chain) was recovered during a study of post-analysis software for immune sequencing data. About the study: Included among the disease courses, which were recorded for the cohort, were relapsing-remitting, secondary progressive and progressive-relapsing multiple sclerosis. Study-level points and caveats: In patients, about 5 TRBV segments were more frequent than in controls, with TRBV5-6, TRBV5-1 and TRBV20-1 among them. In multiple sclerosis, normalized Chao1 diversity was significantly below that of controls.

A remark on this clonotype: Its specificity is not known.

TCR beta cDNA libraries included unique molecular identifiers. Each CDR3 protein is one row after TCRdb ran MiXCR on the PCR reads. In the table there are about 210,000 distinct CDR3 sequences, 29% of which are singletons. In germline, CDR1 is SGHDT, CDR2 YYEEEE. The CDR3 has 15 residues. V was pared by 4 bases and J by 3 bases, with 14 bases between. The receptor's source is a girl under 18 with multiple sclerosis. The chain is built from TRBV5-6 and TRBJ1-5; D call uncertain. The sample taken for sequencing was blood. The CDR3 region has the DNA TGTGCCAGCAGCCGGAAGGGAGGGCCCAATCAGCCCCAGCATTTT. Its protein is CASSRKGGPNQPQHF. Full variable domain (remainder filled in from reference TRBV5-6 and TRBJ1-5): DAGVTQSPTHLIKTRGQQVTLRCSPKSGHDTVSWYQQALGQGPQFIFQYYEEEERQRGNFPDRFSGHQFPNYSSELNVNALLLGDSALYLCASSRKGGPNQPQHFGDGTRLSIL.